This T cell receptor (beta chain) was sequenced in a study of cytomegalovirus exposure and HLA in healthy donors. General study findings and limits: Follow-up analysis later connected one missense variant in DCLRE1C with trimming of TCR beta V- and J-genes. TCR beta sequences numbering 15,000 to 20,000 were associated with HLA alleles at 0.05 false discovery rate in a later analysis.

13 Jbeta primers and 60 Vbeta primers were used for the PCR. Source study methods: There were some 87 million unique TCR beta chains by a later count, and around 10 million of them were shared. Some clones are missing from TCRdb's copy, which holds only in-frame ones; the method was immunoSEQ multiplex PCR. The V and J calls and clone size are taken from that table; D and trimming were inferred from the DNA. The repertoire holds more than 100,000 clones, approximately 64% seen once, with 2% to 3% in the top ten. Notes on this clone: Its specificity is unknown.

Donors consisted of healthy bone marrow donors. Material for sequencing was PBMCs. This TCR came from a woman aged 40 to 55 in good health and CMV-seronegative.

CDR3 nucleotide sequence: TGTGCCACCGACAGGGTTGGCTTTGCTGAAGCTTTCTTT. It yields the protein CATDRVGFAEAFF. The chain combines TRBV2 with TRBJ1-1, with 7 positions matching TRBD1. From germline, CDR1 is SNHLY and CDR2 FYNNEI. The J segment lost 6 bases and the V segment lost 10 bases, leaving 11 bases of the junction unmatched. CDR3 length equals 13 residues.